These T cell receptor beta chains were read from a single sample in a study of T cell clusters in autoimmune cytopenias. TCRdb reprocessed the multiplex PCR reads and reports one entry per CDR3 protein, with no DNA. Its table lists 15,000 or so distinct CDR3 sequences. Sequencing was done on a sample of peripheral blood. These receptors were taken from a human donor with an autoimmune cytopenia or autoimmune hepatitis (not recorded which). The CDR3 runs from the conserved cysteine through the conserved F or W. Fields, in order: clone size, J gene, V gene, CDR3 protein. Size values are once, few and many counts, or a class for expanded clones, and some rows have none.

>.|TRBJ1-3|TRBV19
CASSAAFPGLKAGNTIYF
>.|TRBJ1-1|TRBV30
CAWKRGIARVTEAFF
>.|TRBJ2-1|TRBV12-3/TRBV12-4
CASSSGSRLGYEQFF
>.|TRBJ2-1|TRBV6-5
CASSEEQGDWNEQFF
>medium-sized|TRBJ1-2|TRBV19
CASSASGRDRVHGYTF
>.|TRBJ1-1|TRBV19
CASSIWGLDTEAFF
>.|TRBJ2-7|TRBV6-5
CAGYGGMGEQYF
>medium-sized|TRBJ2-7|TRBV19
CASSINSRVAGEQYF
>.|TRBJ2-3|TRBV18
CASSPSILFTDTQYF
>.|TRBJ1-2|TRBV6-5
CASSRTALYGYTF
>.|TRBJ2-1|TRBV19
CASSKLAGGPENEQFF
>.|TRBJ2-3|TRBV12-3/TRBV12-4
CASSFGGITDTQYF
>medium-sized|TRBJ1-1|TRBV29-1
CSVKNRAGNTEAFF
>medium-sized|TRBJ2-2|TRBV7-6
CASSLARHTGELFF
>.|TRBJ1-3|TRBV7-6
CASSLGGGSGNTIYF
>.|TRBJ2-1|TRBV5-1
CASSLVGGMGYNEQFF
>.|TRBJ2-1|TRBV5-1
CASSLNDRGNEQFF
>.|TRBJ2-4|TRBV6-1
CASSGWDRINIQYF
>.|TRBJ1-1|TRBV6-5
CASSYSLYSLNTEAFF
>medium-sized|TRBJ2-3|TRBV12-3/TRBV12-4
CASRVGGSTDTQYF
>medium-sized|TRBJ2-2|TRBV6-5
CASSYSGGLFF
>.|TRBJ2-5|TRBV15
CATSRDRGMRETQYF
>.|TRBJ1-6|TRBV6-9
CASTPTESYNSPLHF
>.|TRBJ2-3|TRBV20-1
CSARVDSGKTDTQYF
>.|TRBJ2-3|TRBV30
CAWSGLGTGTDTQYF
>.|TRBJ1-1|TRBV6-5
CASSGQDSWNTEAFF
>.|TRBJ2-5|TRBV10-3
CAINRSGQETQYF
>.|TRBJ2-2|TRBV20-1
CSAKMGLWDTGELFF
>.|TRBJ2-2|TRBV12-3/TRBV12-4
CASSSGSGGETGELFF
>.|TRBJ2-1|TRBV5-1
CASSAGTEGRQFF
>.|TRBJ1-2|TRBV5-6
CASSHGEPRNYGYTF
>.|TRBJ2-3|TRBV7-9
CASSLGVAVSTDTQYF
>medium-sized|TRBJ1-2|TRBV6-5
CASDHLPGTGEGGYTF
>medium-sized|TRBJ2-2|TRBV18
CASSPTATGELFF
>medium-sized|TRBJ1-5|TRBV19
CASSKTGRHQPQHF
>.|TRBJ1-1|TRBV7-9
CASSLRGGAEAFF
>.|TRBJ1-6|TRBV6-5
CASSPKDREYNSPLHF